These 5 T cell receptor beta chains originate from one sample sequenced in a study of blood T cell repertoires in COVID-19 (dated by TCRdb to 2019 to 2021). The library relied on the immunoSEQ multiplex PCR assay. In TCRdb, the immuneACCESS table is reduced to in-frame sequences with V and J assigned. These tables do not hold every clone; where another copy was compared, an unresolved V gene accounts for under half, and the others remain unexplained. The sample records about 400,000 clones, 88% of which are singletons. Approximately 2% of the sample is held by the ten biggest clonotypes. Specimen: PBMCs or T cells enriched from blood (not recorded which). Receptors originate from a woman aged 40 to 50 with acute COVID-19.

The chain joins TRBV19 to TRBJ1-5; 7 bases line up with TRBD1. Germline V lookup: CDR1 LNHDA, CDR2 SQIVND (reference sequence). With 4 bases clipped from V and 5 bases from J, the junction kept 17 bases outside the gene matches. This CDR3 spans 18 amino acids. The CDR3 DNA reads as TGTGCCAGTAGTACACGATGGGAAGGGACAGCCCTTTATCAGCCCCAGCATTTT. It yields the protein CASSTRWEGTALYQPQHF. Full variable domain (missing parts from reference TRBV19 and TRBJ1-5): DGGITQSPKYLFRKEGQNVTLSCEQNLNHDAMYWYRQDPGQGLRLIYYSQIVNDFQKGDIAEGYSVSREKKESFPLTVTSAQKNPTAFYLCASSTRWEGTALYQPQHFGDGTRLSIL.

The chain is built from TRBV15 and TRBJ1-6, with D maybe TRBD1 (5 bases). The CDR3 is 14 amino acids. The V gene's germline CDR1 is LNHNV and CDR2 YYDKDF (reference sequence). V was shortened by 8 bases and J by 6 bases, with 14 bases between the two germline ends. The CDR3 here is CATQGQGSNSPLHF. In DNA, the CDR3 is TGTGCCACCCAGGGCCAGGGTAGTAATTCACCCCTCCACTTT.

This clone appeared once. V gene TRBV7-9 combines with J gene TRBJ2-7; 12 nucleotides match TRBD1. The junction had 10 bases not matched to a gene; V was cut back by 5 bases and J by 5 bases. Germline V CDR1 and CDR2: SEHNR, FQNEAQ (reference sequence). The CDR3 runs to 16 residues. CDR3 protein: CASSPRDGTGGNEQYF. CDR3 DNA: TGTGCCAGCAGCCCAAGGGACGGGACAGGGGGCAACGAGCAGTACTTC.

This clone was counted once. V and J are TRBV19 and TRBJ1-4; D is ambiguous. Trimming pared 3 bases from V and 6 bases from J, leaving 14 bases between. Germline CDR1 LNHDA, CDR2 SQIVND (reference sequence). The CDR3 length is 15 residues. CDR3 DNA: TGTGCCAGTAGTATGACGGGGAGTTGGGATGAAAAACTGTTTTTT. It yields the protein CASSMTGSWDEKLFF.

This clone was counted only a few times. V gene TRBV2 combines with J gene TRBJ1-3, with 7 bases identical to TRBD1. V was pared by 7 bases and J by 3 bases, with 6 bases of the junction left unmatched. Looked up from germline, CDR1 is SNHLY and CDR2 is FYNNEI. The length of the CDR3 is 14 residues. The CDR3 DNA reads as TGTGCCAGCAAGGACAGGCGGGTTGGAAACACCATATATTTT. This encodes CASKDRRVGNTIYF.